This T cell receptor beta chain was sequenced for a study of T cell responses to AZD1222 COVID-19 vaccine. Whole-study results and caveats: Spike-specific TCR breadth and depth both grew after two AZD1222 doses. CD4 TCRs linked to vaccination spanned spike, dominating at 160-218 and 743-854.

The germline V gene has CDR1 SQVTM and CDR2 ANQGSEA. V gave up 4 bases and J gave up 6 bases, with 6 bases separating them. The CDR3 runs to 11 residues. Concerning this clone itself: Antigen unknown.

Repertoires were generated with immunoSEQ multiplex PCR, while TCRdb's copy carries only in-frame clones and drops some. The sample carries 90,000 to 95,000 clones, roughly 90% recorded once. Investigators merged groups given second doses at roughly 4 or roughly 12 weeks. Sequenced here: peripheral blood, sampled 28 days after the second AZD1222 dose. The J gene is TRBJ2-2, the V gene TRBV29-1; D gene ambiguous. The clonotype comes from an adult who received the AZD1222 COVID-19 vaccine. The chain's CDR3 is CSVGGSGELFF. CDR3 sequence (DNA): TGCAGCGTTGGAGGTTCCGGGGAGCTGTTTTTT.